These 31 T cell receptor beta chains came from one sample sequenced in a study of cytomegalovirus exposure and HLA in healthy donors. The PCR made use of 60 Vbeta and 13 Jbeta primers. The table came from immunoSEQ multiplex PCR; TCRdb's copy has only in-frame clones and leaves some out. The sample comprises about 160,000 clones, around 76% of which are singletons, and approximately 1.5% rests with the top ten. Input material: PBMCs. The receptors were gathered from a girl aged 10 to 17 in good health and CMV-seropositive.

The V call is TRBV4-1, the J call TRBJ2-1; the match to TRBD2 covers 8 bases. Germline V CDR1 and CDR2: MGHRA, YSYEKL. The CDR3 is 16 amino acids. The trim removed 1 base at V and 6 bases at J, leaving 8 bases unmatched. The CDR3 loop is CASSQAPGLEFNEQFF. The CDR3 DNA is TGCGCCAGCAGCCAAGCCCCGGGACTAGAGTTCAATGAGCAGTTCTTC.

The genes are TRBV27 and TRBJ1-2, with 7 bases aligning to TRBD1. The CDR3 loop spans 15 amino acids. With V trimmed by 3 bases and J by 2 bases, 6 bases remained unmatched. Germline CDR1 MNHEY, CDR2 SMNVEV (reference sequence). This chain's CDR3 is CASSFMQGVNYGYTF. CDR3 DNA: TGTGCCAGCAGTTTCATGCAGGGGGTGAACTATGGCTACACCTTC.

The CDR3 loop reads CASSVGIRNQPQHF. The CDR3, as DNA: TGTGCCAGCAGCGTCGGGATTCGCAATCAGCCCCAGCATTTT. The chain is built from TRBV9 and TRBJ1-5; D remains ambiguous. Germline-derived CDR1 and CDR2 are SGDLS and YYNGEE. The CDR3 extends over 14 amino acids. The V end lost 2 bases, the J end lost 2 bases, and 8 bases lay between the germline ends.

This chain uses TRBV6-5 with TRBJ1-2; no firm D call. CDR3 size: 15 residues. The germline V gene encodes CDR1 MNHEY and CDR2 SVGAGI. V was trimmed by 6 bases and J by 3 bases, leaving 17 bases between them. CDR3 in amino acids: CASSSGNLDYYGYTF. In DNA, the CDR3 is TGTGCCAGCAGCTCCGGGAACCTAGACTACTATGGCTACACCTTC.

This clone was detected a few times. This sequence joins TRBV5-4 and TRBJ2-6; D possibly corresponds to TRBD2 (6 bases). Germline CDR1 is SGHNT and CDR2 is YYREEE (reference sequence). CDR3 length equals 17 residues. V lost 7 bases and J lost 2, with 19 bases in between. The CDR3 DNA follows: TGTGCCAGCGCCTCTGCGGGAAGTGAGGCTGGGGCCAACGTCCTGACTTTC. It translates to CASASAGSEAGANVLTF.

The rearrangement uses TRBV5-1 and TRBJ1-1, with D unclear. Trimming took off 3 bases at V and 1 base at J, with 7 bases between the two ends. Germline V gene sequence: CDR1 SGHRS, CDR2 YFSETQ. CDR3 length equals 13 residues. This CDR3 is CASSWRENTEAFF. CDR3 DNA sequence: TGCGCCAGCAGCTGGAGGGAGAACACTGAAGCTTTCTTT.

The genes are TRBV5-6 and TRBJ2-4, with D perhaps matching TRBD1 (5 bases). Germline V gives CDR1 SGHDT, CDR2 YYEEEE. Trimming took off 2 bases at V and 2 bases at J, with 11 bases between the two ends. The CDR3 has 15 amino acids. CDR3 residues: CASSLGVLSKNIQYF. The CDR3 bases are TGTGCCAGCAGCTTAGGGGTTTTGTCCAAAAACATTCAGTACTTC. Full variable domain (missing parts from reference TRBV5-6 and TRBJ2-4): DAGVTQSPTHLIKTRGQQVTLRCSPKSGHDTVSWYQQALGQGPQFIFQYYEEEERQRGNFPDRFSGHQFPNYSSELNVNALLLGDSALYLCASSLGVLSKNIQYFGAGTRLSVL.

This rearrangement joins TRBV4-3 to TRBJ1-2; 7 positions match TRBD1. The J segment lost 4 bases and the V segment lost 1 base, leaving 6 bases of the junction unmatched. Germline V gene lookup returns CDR1 LGHNA and CDR2 YSLEER. The CDR3 is 15 residues long. The CDR3 loop reads CASSQGFAGGYGYTF. As DNA, the CDR3 is TGCGCCAGCAGCCAAGGCTTTGCAGGGGGCTATGGCTACACCTTC.

V usage is TRBV4-2 and J usage is TRBJ2-5, with 7 positions matching TRBD2. Germline CDR1 is LGHNA and CDR2 is YNFKEQ. CDR3 size: 16 residues. With 1 base clipped from V and 2 bases from J, the junction kept 7 bases outside the gene matches. The CDR3 loop is CASSQGLTAGQETQYF. The CDR3 DNA is TGTGCCAGCAGCCAAGGGCTCACAGCGGGACAAGAGACCCAGTACTTC.

The V gene is TRBV11-2, the J gene TRBJ2-3, with D possibly TRBD2 on 6 matching bases. V gave up 1 base and J gave up 6 bases, with 11 bases separating them. This CDR3 is built from 14 residues. The germline gives CDR1 SGHAT, CDR2 FQNNGV. The CDR3 coding sequence is TGTGCCAGCAGCTTAGGACTAGGAGGGGATACGCAGTATTTT. Encoded protein: CASSLGLGGDTQYF. The full variable domain, in which reference TRBV11-2 and TRBJ2-3 provide the parts outside the CDR3, is EAGVAQSPRYKIIEKRQSVAFWCNPISGHATLYWYQQILGQGPKLLIQFQNNGVVDDSQLPKDRFSAERLKGVDSTLKIQPAKLEDSAVYLCASSLGLGGDTQYFGPGTRLTVL.

J is TRBJ2-1 and V is TRBV27, with 7 bases lining up with TRBD2. The CDR3 has 15 amino acids. Germline CDR1 MNHEY, CDR2 SMNVEV (reference sequence). V trimming: 2 bases; J trimming: 4 bases; junction bases outside the gene matches: 5. In DNA, the CDR3 is TGTGCCAGCAGTTTACGCGGGGGACTGTACAATGAGCAGTTCTTC. This sequence encodes CASSLRGGLYNEQFF.

The CDR3 spells CASSQQGEKLFF. The CDR3 DNA reads TGTGCCAGCAGCCAACAGGGGGAAAAACTGTTTTTT. The rearrangement links TRBV5-4 to TRBJ1-4, with 7 positions matching TRBD1. This CDR3 comprises 12 residues. Germline values: CDR1 SGHNT, CDR2 YYREEE (reference sequence). Trimming removed 4 bases from V and 8 bases from J; junction bases left unmatched: 2.

V is TRBV10-2 and J is TRBJ1-3; D call uncertain. Germline V CDR1 and CDR2: WSHSY, SAAADI. The CDR3 spans 12 residues. V shed 7 bases and J shed 0 bases, with 4 bases lying between them. The CDR3 reads CASMYSGNTIYF. The CDR3 bases are TGCGCCAGCATGTACTCTGGAAACACCATATATTTT.

This chain connects TRBV28 to TRBJ1-1; D gene unclear. The V gene's germline CDR1 is MDHEN and CDR2 SYDVKM. This CDR3 comprises 12 residues. The germline V and J ends were trimmed by 6 bases and 0 bases, with 5 bases remaining between them. The CDR3 here is CASRQMNTEAFF. The CDR3 DNA is TGTGCCAGCAGACAGATGAACACTGAAGCTTTCTTT.

This clone was detected only once. V is TRBV6-4 and J is TRBJ2-1; TRBD2 matches 10 bases. V trimming: 0 bases; J trimming: 4 bases; junction bases outside the gene matches: 6. The germline CDR1 and CDR2 sequences are MRHNA and SNTAGT. The CDR3 totals 17 residues. The CDR3 reads CASSDSGTSGAYNEQFF. In nucleotides, the CDR3 is TGTGCCAGCAGTGACTCGGGTACTAGCGGGGCGTACAATGAGCAGTTCTTC.

This rearrangement joins TRBV29-1 to TRBJ1-2; no firm D call. The V end was cut by 6 bases, the J end by 1 base, with 12 bases between. The germline CDR1 and CDR2 sequences are SQVTM and ANQGSEA. This CDR3 contains 13 residues. The CDR3 region has the DNA TGCAGCGTCCGGAGACGTTTTAACTATGGCTACACCTTC. Residues: CSVRRRFNYGYTF. Drawing the rest from reference TRBV29-1 and TRBJ1-2, the complete variable domain is SAVISQKPSRDICQRGTSLTIQCQVDSQVTMMFWYRQQPGQSLTLIATANQGSEATYESGFVIDKFPISRPNLTFSTLTVSNMSPEDSSIYLCSVRRRFNYGYTFGSGTRLTVV.

J is TRBJ1-2 and V is TRBV27; D is possibly TRBD1 (6 bases). This CDR3 has 20 residues. Germline V CDR1 and CDR2: MNHEY, SMNVEV (reference sequence). Between the trimmed V and J ends, which lost 3 bases and 0 bases, there was a span of 26 bases. The chain's CDR3 is CASSFSGRGLTLLSNYGYTF. As DNA, the CDR3 is TGTGCCAGCAGTTTTTCGGGCAGGGGACTAACGCTTTTATCTAACTATGGCTACACCTTC.

CDR3 in amino acids: CASSIAPGSTEAFF. The DNA of the CDR3 is TGTGCCAGTAGTATAGCCCCGGGGAGCACTGAAGCTTTCTTT. This sequence joins TRBV19 and TRBJ1-1, with D uncertain. Trimming removed 1 base from V and 4 bases from J, with 10 bases in between. The CDR3 spans 14 residues. Germline V lookup: CDR1 LNHDA, CDR2 SQIVND (reference sequence).

The sample holds one count of this clone. This CDR3 reads CASSTRQGIVDGYTF. The CDR3 DNA follows: TGTGCCAGCAGTACTCGACAGGGGATCGTTGATGGCTACACCTTC. J is TRBJ1-2 and V is TRBV6-1, with TRBD1 matching over 8 bases. The junction had 11 bases not matched to a gene; V was cut back by 5 bases and J by 6 bases. The CDR3 extends over 15 amino acids. CDR1 is MNHNS and CDR2 is SASEGT in the germline V gene.

As regards this clone: The same CDR3 can be traced to other DNA sequences in this sample. V and J are TRBV27 and TRBJ2-7; 9 bases align to TRBD1. CDR1 and CDR2 (germline): MNHEY, SMNVEV (reference sequence). The CDR3 contains 15 residues. With 0 bases clipped from V and 1 base from J, the junction kept 1 base outside the gene matches. The CDR3 reads CASSLSGTGSYEQYF. The DNA for the CDR3 is TGTGCCAGCAGTTTATCGGGGACAGGGTCCTACGAGCAGTACTTC.

V gene TRBV10-3 combines with J gene TRBJ1-2; tentative D call: TRBD1 (6 bases). The CDR3 has 13 amino acids. CDR1 and CDR2 (germline): ENHRY, SYGVKD. Trimming removed 2 bases from V and 4 bases from J, with 8 bases in between. The CDR3 spells CAISENRAYGYTF. The CDR3 DNA sequence: TGTGCCATCAGTGAGAACAGGGCCTATGGCTACACCTTC.

The V call is TRBV10-3, the J call TRBJ2-7, with 8 bases aligning to TRBD2. CDR1 is ENHRY, CDR2 SYGVKD, per germline. This CDR3 region has 13 residues. Germline trimming cut 10 bases from V and 6 bases from J; bases unmatched to any gene: 11. The CDR3 loop is CATGGVLLREQYF. In DNA, the CDR3 is TGTGCCACCGGGGGGGTCTTATTACGCGAGCAGTACTTC.

This clone was seen a single time. The genes are TRBV4-2 and TRBJ2-7; 10 nucleotides match TRBD1. This CDR3 has 17 residues. Unmatched junction bases numbered 8, after V lost 0 bases and J lost 3 bases. Germline V gene lookup returns CDR1 LGHNA and CDR2 YNFKEQ. CDR3 loop: CASSQDLSGTGVYEQYF. The CDR3 DNA is TGTGCCAGCAGCCAAGATCTATCTGGGACAGGGGTCTACGAGCAGTACTTC.

The chain couples TRBV10-3 to TRBJ2-7, with 8 nucleotides matching TRBD2. V shed 8 bases, J shed 2 bases, and the junction held 5 bases outside the gene matches. The length of the CDR3 is 13 residues. Germline CDR1 is ENHRY and CDR2 is SYGVKD. The CDR3 reads CAIRRGAPYEQYF. CDR3 sequence (DNA): TGTGCCATCCGGCGGGGGGCACCCTACGAGCAGTACTTC.

This clone was counted only a few times. The chain has TRBV4-3 and TRBJ2-1; TRBD2 aligns across 9 bases. V dropped 0 bases and J dropped 0; count of bases not matched to a gene: 6. The CDR3 loop spans 18 amino acids. Per germline, CDR1 LGHNA and CDR2 YSLEER. The CDR3 coding sequence is TGCGCCAGCAGCCAAGATCTAGCGGGGCCGAGCTCCTACAATGAGCAGTTCTTC. The encoded protein is CASSQDLAGPSSYNEQFF.

The V call is TRBV28, the J call TRBJ2-7, with TRBD1 matching over 7 bases. With V trimmed by 6 bases and J by 1 base, 6 bases remained unmatched. This CDR3 is built from 14 residues. In germline, CDR1 is MDHEN, CDR2 SYDVKM. The CDR3: CASRTTGASYEQYF. CDR3 nucleotides: TGTGCCAGCAGAACCACAGGGGCGTCCTACGAGCAGTACTTC.

The rearrangement joins TRBV30 to TRBJ1-4; 7 bases line up with TRBD1. J lost 7 bases, V lost 1 base, and 3 bases had no gene match. CDR3 length: 13 residues. Germline V gene data show CDR1 as GTSNPN and CDR2 as SVGIG (reference sequence). This chain's CDR3 is CAWSGGGFEKLFF. The CDR3 DNA follows: TGTGCCTGGAGTGGAGGGGGCTTTGAAAAACTGTTTTTT.

The chain employs TRBV5-4 and TRBJ2-2; a possible D gene is TRBD1 (6 bases). This CDR3 contains 17 residues. Between the trimmed V and J ends, which lost 4 bases and 3 bases, there was a span of 19 bases. CDR1 and CDR2 (germline): SGHNT, YYREEE (reference sequence). In DNA, the CDR3 is TGTGCCAGCAGCGGAAGGACAGACCGCGTGTACACCGGGGAGCTGTTTTTT. Its translation: CASSGRTDRVYTGELFF.

This chain connects TRBV11-2 to TRBJ2-1, with TRBD2 identical over 9 bases. Looked up from germline, CDR1 is SGHAT and CDR2 is FQNNGV. The CDR3 spans 16 residues. With V trimmed by 2 bases and J by 7 bases, 9 bases remained unmatched. The CDR3 spells CASSLLEGLALNEQFF. CDR3 DNA: TGTGCCAGCAGCTTATTGGAGGGACTAGCACTGAATGAGCAGTTCTTC.

The V call is TRBV7-9, the J call TRBJ1-4; the D is unclear. The ends were cut back, 5 bases at V and 3 bases at J, with 13 bases in the middle. Per the germline V gene, CDR1 is SEHNR and CDR2 is FQNEAQ (reference sequence). The CDR3 loop spans 15 amino acids. In nucleotides, the CDR3 is TGTGCCAGCAGCCCTGAGGGTTCTCCTAATGAAAAACTGTTTTTT. Translated, it gives CASSPEGSPNEKLFF.

V gene TRBV28 combines with J gene TRBJ2-7; the match to TRBD1 covers 10 bases. Germline V gene data show CDR1 as MDHEN and CDR2 as SYDVKM. CDR3 length: 16 amino acids. Unmatched junction bases numbered 14, after V lost 7 bases and J lost 5 bases. In DNA, the CDR3 is TGTGCCAGCATTCCAAAGCCGGGACAGGGGAGGCACGAGCAGTACTTC. This sequence encodes CASIPKPGQGRHEQYF.